This T cell receptor (beta chain) comes out of a study of cytomegalovirus exposure and HLA in healthy donors. Study-wide context: Unique TCRs numbering around 80 million, obtained from HLA-typed donors, made up an early data release.

Worth noting for this clone: No antigen is known for it.

Study-wide results and caveats: High sensitivity and specificity were reportedly achieved when the classifier diagnosed cytomegalovirus status.

60 Vbeta and 13 Jbeta primers were used in PCR. Assay: immunoSEQ multiplex PCR; the TCRdb copy retains only in-frame clones and omits some. The table shows roughly 140,000 clones, with over 60% occurring only once. Healthy individuals who donated bone marrow served as the donors. Germline V gene data show CDR1 as SEHNR and CDR2 as FQNEAQ (reference sequence). The CDR3 loop spans 16 amino acids. Trimming shortened V by 5 bases and J by 4 bases, and 17 bases separated the two germline ends. This TCR derives from a woman in her twenties or thirties in good health and CMV-seropositive. The chain employs TRBV7-9 and TRBJ1-4; D is unclear. What was sequenced was PBMCs. DNA for the CDR3: TGTGCCAGCAGCACCGCGAGCGGACCCAGTAATGAAAAACTGTTTTTT. Amino acid sequence: CASSTASGPSNEKLFF.